This T cell receptor beta chain derives from a study of beta chain features in type 1 diabetes. Findings and limits, study-wide: Insertion counts at VDJ junctions were lower in type 1 diabetes patients, who also showed more deletions there. Compared with healthy donors, patients appeared to share more similar naive, central memory and regulatory TCRB repertoires.

This clone has a handful of counts. Its antigen is unknown. The study reverse transcribed the entire isolated RNA, so it sequenced expressed TCRB transcripts. Profiling relied on immunoSEQ multiplex PCR, and the TCRdb table lists in-frame clones only, not all of them. This table has fewer than 350,000 clones, around 7.3% appearing once. Sequencing input: central memory CD4+ T cells from blood. The sequence derives from a woman aged 18-35 years in good health.

CDR3 amino acids: CASSQRGFSTDTQYF. The CDR3 coding sequence is TGTGCCAGCAGCCAGCGGGGATTCTCCACAGATACGCAGTATTTT. The rearrangement uses TRBV6-1 and TRBJ2-3; 7 bases fit TRBD2. The V and J ends lost 6 bases and 2 bases, in that order; junction bases with no gene match: 8. The CDR3 extends over 15 amino acids. The germline CDR1 and CDR2 sequences are MNHNS and SASEGT.